A selection of T cell receptor beta chains follows, all from one sample in a study of T cells after yellow fever vaccination. TCRdb passed the 5' RACE reads through MiXCR, listing each CDR3 protein once. The table records about 230,000 distinct CDR3 sequences, roughly 6.8% of them present only once. The sequences come from CD4+ T cells sorted from PBMCs, collected on the day of the yellow fever booster vaccination. These receptors were obtained from a man aged 25-40 years who received the YFV17D yellow fever vaccine. Both conserved end residues are part of each CDR3. A D gene is named only where the DNA matches it firmly. Not every row has a clone size; where given, it reads once, few, many or a size class.

TRBJ2-7,TRBV12-3/TRBV12-4,TRBD2,few,TGTGCCAGCAGCCGGACTAGCGGCTACGAGCAGTACTTC,CASSRTSGYEQYF
TRBJ2-7,TRBV29-1,-,few,TGCAGCGTCGGACAGTTAGACGAGCAGTACTTC,CSVGQLDEQYF
TRBJ2-7,TRBV12-3/TRBV12-4,-,many,TGTGCCAGCAGTTTAGAGGGTCAAACCTACGAGCAGTACTTC,CASSLEGQTYEQYF
TRBJ2-1,TRBV10-2,TRBD2,few,TGCGCCAGCAGTGCGGCGGGAGGGCCGAGTGAGCAGTTCTTC,CASSAAGGPSEQFF
TRBJ2-2,TRBV6-8,-,few,TGTGCCAGCAGTTACTCGGAGGGCGGCACCGGGGAGCTGTTTTTT,CASSYSEGGTGELFF
TRBJ2-3,TRBV5-1,TRBD2,-,TGCGCCAGCATTGGACTAGCGGGAGGATCAGATACGCAGTATTTT,CASIGLAGGSDTQYF
TRBJ2-2,TRBV20-1,-,many,TGCAGTGCCACCAAACCTTCGAACACCGGGGAGCTGTTTTTT,CSATKPSNTGELFF
TRBJ2-2,TRBV20-1,TRBD2,few,TGCAGTGCTAGACCCCTAGCGGGAGTGCTGGCCGGGGAGCTGTTTTTT,CSARPLAGVLAGELFF
TRBJ1-6,TRBV12-3/TRBV12-4,-,-,TGTGCCAGCAGTAAGACCCTGATGAGCTCCTATAATTCACCCCTCCACTTT,CASSKTLMSSYNSPLHF
TRBJ2-7,TRBV5-6,TRBD1,-,TGTGCCAGCAGCTTACCGGGACAGGGGGCCTCCGAGCAGTACTTC,CASSLPGQGASEQYF
TRBJ2-6,TRBV6-2/TRBV6-3,-,-,TGTGCCAGCAGCCAGTCGTTAGGGGCCAACGTCCTGACTTTC,CASSQSLGANVLTF
TRBJ2-7,TRBV7-2,TRBD1,many,TGTGCCAGCAGCAAAGACAGGGAATACTACGAGCAGTACTTC,CASSKDREYYEQYF
TRBJ2-7,TRBV28,-,many,TGTGCCAGCAGCGTAGGGAGCGAGCAGTACTTC,CASSVGSEQYF
TRBJ1-2,TRBV5-1,-,-,TGCGCCAGCAGCTTGTCGTATCCGACGGAACCGTTCTATGGCTACACCTTC,CASSLSYPTEPFYGYTF
TRBJ2-7,TRBV2,-,many,TGTGCCAGCAGCGGAGAGGTATCTACTGCGCAGTACTTC,CASSGEVSTAQYF
TRBJ2-7,TRBV20-1,TRBD2,many,TGCAGTGCTGAAACCACTAGCGGGGGTTTCAGCTCCTACGAGCAGTACTTC,CSAETTSGGFSSYEQYF
TRBJ2-2,TRBV10-3,TRBD2,many,TGTGCCTCATCCGGGACTAGCGGGAGCACCGGGGAGCTGTTTTTT,CASSGTSGSTGELFF
TRBJ2-4,TRBV6-5,-,-,TGTGCCAGCAGTTACTCTTGGGGCGGGATTCAGTACTTC,CASSYSWGGIQYF
TRBJ2-5,TRBV7-9,-,many,TGTGCCAGCAGCTTAGCGTACTCGGGCCGCCCAGAGACCCAGTACTTC,CASSLAYSGRPETQYF
TRBJ2-6,TRBV28,TRBD1,-,TGTGCCAGCAGCTCCGGGACAGGGGTATACTCTGGGGCCAACGTCCTGACTTTC,CASSSGTGVYSGANVLTF
TRBJ1-1,TRBV20-1,-,few,TGCAGTGCTAGTGAGGGGGGAGGGAACACTGAAGCTTTCTTT,CSASEGGGNTEAFF
TRBJ2-7,TRBV5-4,TRBD2,-,TGTGCCAGCAAAGGAGCGGGAGGTCTGCACGAGCAGTACTTC,CASKGAGGLHEQYF
TRBJ2-1,TRBV10-1,-,-,TGCGCCAGCAGTGAGGCTAGCTCCTACAATGAGCAGTTCTTC,CASSEASSYNEQFF
TRBJ2-4,TRBV7-2,-,few,TGTGCCAGCAGCCCCCGTAGAGAGTGGAACATTCAGTACTTC,CASSPRREWNIQYF
TRBJ2-3,TRBV5-6,TRBD2,many,TGTGCCGCGGGACTAGCGCGTAAGGCTACGCAGTATTTT,CAAGLARKATQYF
TRBJ2-7,TRBV7-2,TRBD2,-,TGTGCCAGCAGCGTCCGGGGGACTAGTTGGAACGAGCAGTACTTC,CASSVRGTSWNEQYF
TRBJ2-3,TRBV7-2,-,many,TGTGCCAGCAGCTTAGGGCCTGGTAAATACACAGATACGCAGTATTTT,CASSLGPGKYTDTQYF
TRBJ2-5,TRBV20-1,-,-,TGCAGTGCTCTTGACAGGGAGGGGACCCAGTACTTC,CSALDREGTQYF
TRBJ2-3,TRBV5-1,-,few,TGCGCCAGCAGCTCCGGGACCCCGAGCACAGATACGCAGTATTTT,CASSSGTPSTDTQYF
TRBJ2-1,TRBV5-6,-,many,TGTGCCAGCAGCCGGGACGTAGAGCAGTTCTTC,CASSRDVEQFF
TRBJ2-6,TRBV5-5,-,-,TGTGCCAGCAGCCCCTCAGTTAGCTCTGGGGCCAACGTCCTGACTTTC,CASSPSVSSGANVLTF
TRBJ2-7,TRBV7-2,-,many,TGTGCCACTCAAGCCCCGGGGTCCTACGAGCAGTACTTC,CATQAPGSYEQYF
TRBJ2-3,TRBV24-1,TRBD1,few,TGTGCCACCAGTGATTCGACAGGGTCAATCACAGATACGCAGTATTTT,CATSDSTGSITDTQYF
TRBJ2-7,TRBV12-3/TRBV12-4,TRBD2,few,TGTGCCAGCACCGGGGGGATAGCGGGAGGAACCTACGAGCAGTACTTC,CASTGGIAGGTYEQYF
TRBJ1-3,TRBV10-3,TRBD1,few,TGTGCCATCAGTTTGGGACAGGGAGTAACCGGAAACACCATATATTTT,CAISLGQGVTGNTIYF
TRBJ2-1,TRBV3-1,TRBD2,few,TGTGCCAGCAGCCAAGATCGATGGGGGGGAGGTGAGCAGTTCTTC,CASSQDRWGGGEQFF
TRBJ2-2,TRBV6-5,TRBD2,-,TGTGCCAGCAGTTATCAGACTAGCGCCGGGGAGCTGTTTTTT,CASSYQTSAGELFF
TRBJ2-2,TRBV7-2,TRBD2,-,TGTGCCAGCAGCTTTGGCGGGAGGGTCAGGGAGCTGTTTTTT,CASSFGGRVRELFF
TRBJ2-7,TRBV28,-,many,TGTGCCAGCAGTTTCTTTGGCGGCAGGTACTTC,CASSFFGGRYF
TRBJ2-3,TRBV7-6,-,few,TGTGCCAGCAGCTTAATGGCGGGCCTGGGAGCAGATACGCAGTATTTT,CASSLMAGLGADTQYF
TRBJ1-5,TRBV12-3/TRBV12-4,-,many,TGTGCCAGCAGTTTAGGGGGTGGCAATCAGCCCCAGCATTTT,CASSLGGGNQPQHF
TRBJ1-4,TRBV15,-,few,TGTGCCACCAGTAGGGGAGAGAGGAGTGCAACTAATGAAAAACTGTTTTTT,CATSRGERSATNEKLFF
TRBJ2-5,TRBV20-1,-,many,TGCAGTGCTATGTTGTTGGGAGAAGAGACCCAGTACTTC,CSAMLLGEETQYF
TRBJ2-5,TRBV5-1,-,-,TGCGCCAGCAGCTTGATAGGACTACAAGAGACCCAGTACTTC,CASSLIGLQETQYF
TRBJ2-3,TRBV20-1,-,-,TGCAGTGCCCAGAGGAGGCTACATGGCACAGATACGCAGTATTTT,CSAQRRLHGTDTQYF
TRBJ2-3,TRBV18,-,-,TGTGCCAGCTCTCAGGGCGGGGCCACAGATACGCAGTATTTT,CASSQGGATDTQYF
TRBJ1-1,TRBV18,-,-,TGTGCCAGCTCACCCGACCGACAAGGGAACACTGAAGCTTTCTTT,CASSPDRQGNTEAFF
TRBJ1-5,TRBV28,-,many,TGTGCCAGCGCCGACGGGGGCGGTGGTCAGCCCCAGCATTTT,CASADGGGGQPQHF
TRBJ1-5,TRBV28,-,few,TGTGCCAGCAGTTTACCCCAACAGCCCCAGCATTTT,CASSLPQQPQHF
TRBJ2-7,TRBV6-2/TRBV6-3,-,-,TGTGCCAGCAGTTCTGCTCTAGTGGTTCGTCTAGACCCTCCCGGGAGCGAGCAGTACTTC,CASSSALVVRLDPPGSEQYF
TRBJ2-1,TRBV7-2,TRBD2,many,TGTGCCAGCAGCTTAGAACTAGCGGGAGCGCCGTTCTTC,CASSLELAGAPFF
TRBJ2-3,TRBV20-1,-,-,TGCAGTGCTAGAGACTCGGGACAAGGACAGATCACAGATACGCAGTATTTT,CSARDSGQGQITDTQYF
TRBJ2-3,TRBV5-1,-,many,TGCGCCAGCAGATCTGGGACGAGCACAGATACGCAGTATTTT,CASRSGTSTDTQYF
TRBJ2-7,TRBV4-3,-,-,TGCGCCAGCAGCCATTCCTTGGCAGACGAGCAGTACTTC,CASSHSLADEQYF
TRBJ1-6,TRBV20-1,-,many,TGCAGTGCTCGCCCCACAAAGAATTCACCCCTCCACTTT,CSARPTKNSPLHF
TRBJ2-1,TRBV20-1,-,few,TGCAGTGCTAATGTATACAATGAGCAGTTCTTC,CSANVYNEQFF